The 19 T cell receptor beta chains reported below all come from one sample, sequenced in a study of blood T cell repertoires in COVID-19. Profiling relied on immunoSEQ multiplex PCR, and the TCRdb table lists in-frame clones only, not all of them. The table includes about 200,000 clones, 80% to 90% detected once. Sequences were obtained from peripheral blood. Source of these receptors: a human donor with active or convalescent COVID-19. The donor label of this sample is uncertain.

The J gene is TRBJ2-5, the V gene TRBV4-1; 8 bases are a match to TRBD2. Trimming at V came to 1 base and at J to 2 bases, leaving 12 bases not matched to a gene. This CDR3 is 18 amino acids long. Germline lookup yields CDR1 MGHRA and CDR2 YSYEKL. The CDR3 sequence is CASSQGLVAGGIQETQYF. CDR3 coding DNA: TGCGCCAGCAGCCAAGGATTGGTGGCGGGAGGTATACAAGAGACCCAGTACTTC.

CDR3 protein: CASSPLMQGPSYEQYF. CDR3 nucleotide sequence: TGTGCCAGCAGCCCCCTAATGCAGGGGCCCTCCTACGAGCAGTACTTC. This chain links TRBV7-2 with TRBJ2-7, with D maybe TRBD1 (6 bases). CDR1 SGHTA and CDR2 FQGNSA come from the germline V gene. CDR3 length equals 16 residues. With 5 bases removed from V and 0 bases from J, the gap between germline ends came to 17 bases.

The chain uses TRBV30 and TRBJ2-3; 7 nucleotides agree with TRBD2. The V segment lost 0 bases and the J segment 0 bases; nucleotides outside the gene matches: 6. The CDR3 extends over 16 amino acids. Germline CDR1 is GTSNPN and CDR2 is SVGIG (reference sequence). The CDR3 DNA sequence: TGTGCCTGGAGTGTACGGGGGGTCAGAAGCACAGATACGCAGTATTTT. It translates to CAWSVRGVRSTDTQYF.

This sequence joins TRBV11-2 and TRBJ1-6, with D possibly TRBD1 on 5 matching bases. The length of the CDR3 is 14 residues. Per the germline V gene, CDR1 is SGHAT and CDR2 is FQNNGV. The ends were cut back, 3 bases at V and 7 bases at J, with 10 bases in the middle. CDR3 amino acids: CASSFRQRNSPLHF. CDR3 nucleotide sequence: TGTGCCAGCAGCTTTCGACAGAGAAATTCACCCCTCCACTTT.

The chain carries TRBV9 and TRBJ1-1; perhaps TRBD1 as D (5 bases). V dropped 4 bases and J dropped 5 bases, with 21 bases sitting between them. CDR3 length equals 16 residues. CDR1 is SGDLS, CDR2 YYNGEE, per germline. The CDR3 DNA sequence: TGTGCCAGCAGCCCCCAACGGGGGGGAAGAAGGACTGAAGCTTTCTTT. This sequence encodes CASSPQRGGRRTEAFF.

This clone was detected once. The chain couples TRBV7-2 to TRBJ2-5; 10 bases fit TRBD2. In germline, CDR1 is SGHTA, CDR2 FQGNSA. V lost 5 bases and J lost 7; bases outside the gene matches: 10. This CDR3 has 15 residues. The CDR3: CASSRSGGAMGTQYF. CDR3 DNA sequence: TGTGCCAGCAGCCGCAGCGGGGGGGCTATGGGGACCCAGTACTTC.

The sample holds a few counts of this clone. The genes are TRBV4-3 and TRBJ2-3; TRBD1 agrees at 10 bases. The trim removed 3 bases at V and 4 bases at J, leaving 7 bases unmatched. Germline CDR1 is LGHNA and CDR2 is YSLEER. The CDR3 is 16 residues long. The CDR3 DNA is TGCGCCAGCAGCCAGGCCGGGACAGGGGTGCCAGATACGCAGTATTTT. It encodes CASSQAGTGVPDTQYF.

This sequence joins TRBV28 and TRBJ1-4, with 8 bases that match TRBD1. This CDR3 is 15 amino acids long. The J segment lost 7 bases and the V segment lost 3 bases, leaving 7 bases of the junction unmatched. Germline CDR1 MDHEN, CDR2 SYDVKM. DNA for the CDR3: TGTGCCAGCAGTTTCCGGCAGGGGGCGGGTGAAAAACTGTTTTTT. Amino acids: CASSFRQGAGEKLFF.

This chain joins TRBV6-1 and TRBJ1-6; D gene unclear. V shed 1 base and J shed 8 bases, with 12 bases lying between them. Germline V gives CDR1 MNHNS, CDR2 SASEGT. CDR3 length equals 15 residues. The CDR3 DNA sequence: TGTGCCAGCAGTGAAGGGGCAGCTTATGATTCACCCCTCCACTTT. This translates into CASSEGAAYDSPLHF.

This rearrangement joins TRBV5-5 to TRBJ1-2, with no clear D. Trimming took 3 bases from V and 7 from J, leaving 13 bases between them. The CDR3 spans 13 residues. CDR1 SGHKS and CDR2 YYEKEE come from the germline V gene (reference sequence). This CDR3 is CASSSGLIAGYTF. The CDR3 DNA is TGTGCCAGCAGCTCGGGGTTAATCGCTGGCTACACCTTC. Full variable domain (rest looked up from reference TRBV5-5 and TRBJ1-2): DAGVTQSPTHLIKTRGQQVTLRCSPISGHKSVSWYQQVLGQGPQFIFQYYEKEERGRGNFPDRFSARQFPNYSSELNVNALLLGDSALYLCASSSGLIAGYTFGSGTRLTVV.

This chain joins TRBV5-1 and TRBJ2-7; 10 bases fit TRBD2. Germline CDR1 is SGHRS and CDR2 is YFSETQ. J gave up 7 bases and V 0 bases, and 7 bases lay outside the gene matches. The length of the CDR3 is 15 residues. The CDR3 coding sequence is TGCGCCAGCAGCTTGGCAGCGGGAGGGAATCTTGAGCAGTACTTC. It specifies CASSLAAGGNLEQYF.

This clone was recorded only once. The V call is TRBV5-1, the J call TRBJ1-1, with a tentative D call TRBD1 (5 bases). Germline V lookup: CDR1 SGHRS, CDR2 YFSETQ. The CDR3 is made up of 15 amino acids. Trimming stripped 5 bases from V and 6 bases from J, with 20 bases between. The CDR3 DNA follows: TGCGCCAGCAGTACATCCCCAGGGAGGGTCGCTGAAGCTTTCTTT. Its translation is CASSTSPGRVAEAFF. Together with reference TRBV5-1 and TRBJ1-1, the CDR3 gives the full variable domain: KAGVTQTPRYLIKTRGQQVTLSCSPISGHRSVSWYQQTPGQGLQFLFEYFSETQRNKGNFPGRFSGRQFSNSRSEMNVSTLELGDSALYLCASSTSPGRVAEAFFGQGTRLTVV.

V usage is TRBV25-1 and J usage is TRBJ2-1; D perhaps matches TRBD2 (6 bases). This CDR3 is 17 amino acids long. V was pared by 1 base and J by 0 bases, with 13 bases between. CDR1 MGHDK and CDR2 SYGVNS come from the germline V gene. Here the CDR3 reads CASSESRLTSSYNEQFF. CDR3 DNA: TGTGCCAGCAGTGAATCTCGCCTGACTAGCTCCTACAATGAGCAGTTCTTC.

As DNA, the CDR3 is TGTGCCAGCAGCTTAGAGGGCAGGGCGGTCCAGCCCCAGCATTTT. This translates into CASSLEGRAVQPQHF. The genes are TRBV7-2 and TRBJ1-5; possibly TRBD1 for D (5 bases). V gave up 1 base and J gave up 7 bases, with 14 bases separating them. The CDR3 loop spans 15 amino acids. The germline V gene encodes CDR1 SGHTA and CDR2 FQGNSA.

V is TRBV11-2 and J is TRBJ2-3; TRBD2 aligns across 13 bases. The CDR3 consists of 14 residues. Unmatched junction bases numbered 4, after V lost 7 bases and J lost 6 bases. Looked up from germline, CDR1 is SGHAT and CDR2 is FQNNGV. This chain's CDR3 is CASTGLAGADTQYF. CDR3 nucleotide sequence: TGTGCCAGCACCGGACTAGCGGGGGCGGATACGCAGTATTTT.

The V and J genes are TRBV5-1 and TRBJ1-2, with 10 bases fitting TRBD1. The length of the CDR3 is 15 residues. Germline V gene sequence: CDR1 SGHRS, CDR2 YFSETQ. The ends lost 2 bases at V and 3 bases at J; junction bases unmatched: 4. Here the CDR3 reads CASSLKTGGDYGYTF. CDR3 bases: TGCGCCAGCAGCTTAAAGACAGGGGGCGACTATGGCTACACCTTC. Full variable domain (missing parts from reference TRBV5-1 and TRBJ1-2): KAGVTQTPRYLIKTRGQQVTLSCSPISGHRSVSWYQQTPGQGLQFLFEYFSETQRNKGNFPGRFSGRQFSNSRSEMNVSTLELGDSALYLCASSLKTGGDYGYTFGSGTRLTVV.

This clone has just a few counts. The rearrangement uses TRBV3-1 (or the pseudogene TRBV3-2) and TRBJ2-7, with D possibly TRBD1 on 5 matching bases. CDR3 size: 14 residues. Trimming took 2 bases from V and 0 from J, leaving 8 bases between them. Germline loops: CDR1 LGHDT, CDR2 YNNKEL (reference sequence). CDR3 DNA sequence: TGTGCCAGCAGCCAATCCAGGGTCTCCTACGAGCAGTACTTC. It encodes CASSQSRVSYEQYF.

V gene TRBV28 combines with J gene TRBJ2-3; 13 bases match TRBD2. This CDR3 has 14 residues. Germline V gene sequence: CDR1 MDHEN, CDR2 SYDVKM. Unmatched junction bases numbered 5, after V lost 8 bases and J lost 6 bases. The CDR3 DNA reads TGTGCCAGCCTGACTAGCGGGGGGCGGGATACGCAGTATTTT. Amino acid sequence: CASLTSGGRDTQYF.

The chain recombines TRBV6-1 with TRBJ2-2; a weak D match, TRBD2 (6 bases). The CDR3 consists of 18 residues. The ends were cut back, 1 base at V and 1 base at J, with 16 bases in the middle. From germline, CDR1 is MNHNS and CDR2 SASEGT. As DNA, the CDR3 is TGTGCCAGCAGTGAAGGACCCATGGTAGCGGAGAACACCGGGGAGCTGTTTTTT. This translates into CASSEGPMVAENTGELFF.